Below, 19 T cell receptor beta chains from the same sample are listed, as sequenced in a study of blood T cell repertoires in COVID-19. Clones were read by immunoSEQ multiplex PCR, and TCRdb kept only the in-frame ones, dropping some. The table has 130,000 or so clones, approximately 87% seen once; the top ten hold approximately 8%. What was sequenced was peripheral blood. These receptors came from a man aged 45 to 65 with acute or convalescent COVID-19.

The chain joins TRBV4-1 to TRBJ1-4, with D possibly matching TRBD1 (5 bases). The V gene lost 3 bases and the J gene lost 11 bases, with 13 bases spanning the gap. Germline V gene data show CDR1 as MGHRA and CDR2 as YSYEKL. The CDR3 contains 13 residues. The CDR3 loop is CASSHGRRDKLFF. In nucleotides, the CDR3 is TGCGCCAGCAGCCATGGAAGGCGGGACAAACTGTTTTTT.

In DNA, the CDR3 is TGCAGCGTCGAGGACAGGGGGACTGAAGCTTTCTTT. Encoded protein: CSVEDRGTEAFF. This chain connects TRBV29-1 to TRBJ1-1; 10 bases map to TRBD1. The germline CDR1 and CDR2 sequences are SQVTM and ANQGSEA. This CDR3 comprises 12 residues. The ends lost 6 bases at V and 5 bases at J; junction bases unmatched: 3.

Regarding this clone: The sample holds other DNA sequences that translate to the same CDR3. This sequence joins TRBV6-5 and TRBJ2-2, with a tentative D call TRBD1 (6 bases). The CDR3 runs to 15 residues. Between the trimmed V and J ends, which lost 0 bases and 4 bases, there was a span of 9 bases. Germline V gives CDR1 MNHEY, CDR2 SVGAGI. The CDR3 DNA sequence: TGTGCCAGCAGTTACTCGACCAGGGGCACCGGGGAGCTGTTTTTT. It translates to CASSYSTRGTGELFF.

This clone was recorded once. The rearrangement links TRBV12-5 to TRBJ1-3, with D perhaps TRBD1 (6 bases). Germline CDR1 LGHNT, CDR2 FRNRAP. The CDR3 length is 16 residues. The V end was cut by 1 base, the J end by 1 base, with 11 bases between. The CDR3 sequence: CASGLGQQGSGNTIYF. CDR3 sequence (DNA): TGTGCTAGTGGTTTGGGTCAACAGGGATCTGGAAACACCATATATTTT.

The count of this clone is one. The rearrangement links TRBV19 to TRBJ1-2; no clear D. Germline V gives CDR1 LNHDA, CDR2 SQIVND (reference sequence). CDR3 size: 13 residues. Trimming stripped 5 bases from V and 0 bases from J, with 7 bases between. The CDR3 loop is CASSFQTNYGYTF. CDR3 coding DNA: TGTGCCAGTAGTTTCCAGACTAACTATGGCTACACCTTC.

The rearrangement joins TRBV25-1 to TRBJ1-1, with TRBD1 matching 10 bases. The germline V gene encodes CDR1 MGHDK and CDR2 SYGVNS. The CDR3 runs to 14 residues. V lost 6 bases and J lost 4; bases outside the gene matches: 5. CDR3 residues: CASSRDRGFTEAFF. The CDR3 DNA reads as TGTGCCAGCAGCCGGGACAGGGGTTTCACTGAAGCTTTCTTT.

V and J are TRBV9 and TRBJ2-7, with 13 bases that match TRBD2. J was trimmed by 5 bases and V by 0 bases; bases with no gene match: 2. CDR3 length equals 15 residues. Germline CDR1 SGDLS, CDR2 YYNGEE. The CDR3 is CASSVGGLAGDEQYF. CDR3 in DNA: TGTGCCAGCAGCGTAGGCGGACTAGCGGGAGACGAGCAGTACTTC.

J is TRBJ2-1 and V is TRBV19, with D possibly matching TRBD2 (6 bases). Trimming removed 6 bases from V and 4 bases from J, with 16 bases in between. The CDR3 totals 15 residues. The germline gives CDR1 LNHDA, CDR2 SQIVND (reference sequence). The CDR3: CASRRPGGRYNEQFF. The CDR3, as DNA: TGTGCCAGTAGACGCCCCGGGGGACGGTACAATGAGCAGTTCTTC.

J is TRBJ2-7 and V is TRBV30; D unresolved. CDR3 size: 13 residues. CDR1 is GTSNPN and CDR2 is SVGIG in the germline V gene (reference sequence). Trimming took 0 bases from V and 2 from J, leaving 8 bases between them. The CDR3 DNA reads as TGTGCCTGGAGTGTACACCTCACCTACGAGCAGTACTTC. This gives the protein CAWSVHLTYEQYF.

The chain employs TRBV19 and TRBJ2-6; D unclear. The CDR3 is 15 amino acids. V shed 6 bases and J shed 0 bases, with 9 bases lying between them. Germline-derived CDR1 and CDR2 are LNHDA and SQIVND (reference sequence). CDR3 in DNA: TGTGCCAGTAGAATGCTAACCTCTGGGGCCAACGTCCTGACTTTC. Translation gives CASRMLTSGANVLTF.

This clone appeared a single time. This chain uses TRBV27 with TRBJ2-1, with TRBD1 identical over 9 bases. Germline V CDR1 and CDR2: MNHEY, SMNVEV (reference sequence). This CDR3 is built from 13 residues. V lost 6 bases, J lost 6 bases, and 3 bases stayed unmatched. CDR3 in amino acids: CASRGQGGNEQFF. Here the CDR3 DNA reads TGTGCCAGCAGGGGACAGGGAGGCAATGAGCAGTTCTTC.

V usage is TRBV30 and J usage is TRBJ2-2; 7 nucleotides align to TRBD1. The V gene's germline CDR1 is GTSNPN and CDR2 SVGIG (reference sequence). The CDR3 runs 14 residues. With 5 bases clipped from V and 5 bases from J, the junction kept 8 bases outside the gene matches. The CDR3 region is CAWVRDSITGELFF. In DNA form, the CDR3 reads TGTGCCTGGGTCCGGGACAGCATAACCGGGGAGCTGTTTTTT.

The rearrangement joins TRBV5-1 to TRBJ2-5; 7 bases map to TRBD2. The germline V gene has CDR1 SGHRS and CDR2 YFSETQ. There are 16 residues in the CDR3. V lost 4 bases and J lost 4; bases outside the gene matches: 13. The CDR3 DNA follows: TGCGCCAGCAGCCTCCCTCGAAGCGGGATATCAGAGACCCAGTACTTC. Residues: CASSLPRSGISETQYF.

The chain joins TRBV29-1 to TRBJ2-2; TRBD1 matches 10 bases. The CDR3 runs to 15 residues. J gave up 5 bases and V 2 bases, and 5 bases lay outside the gene matches. CDR1 SQVTM and CDR2 ANQGSEA come from the germline V gene. The CDR3 coding sequence is TGCAGCGTTGAAAGGGACAGGGGACTTACCGGGGAGCTGTTTTTT. Encoded protein: CSVERDRGLTGELFF.

The rearrangement uses TRBV19 and TRBJ1-5; no reliable D call. CDR3 length: 16 amino acids. The V end lost 3 bases, the J end lost 1 base, and 13 bases lay between the germline ends. Germline values: CDR1 LNHDA, CDR2 SQIVND (reference sequence). CDR3 nucleotides: TGTGCCAGTAGTATTTACGAGCTTATGAGCAATCAGCCCCAGCATTTT. It is translated as CASSIYELMSNQPQHF.

The J gene is TRBJ1-1, the V gene TRBV5-1; TRBD1 agrees at 7 bases. This CDR3 has 12 residues. Germline V gene lookup returns CDR1 SGHRS and CDR2 YFSETQ. Trimming at V came to 2 bases and at J to 8 bases, leaving 3 bases not matched to a gene. The CDR3 protein is CASSLQGREAFF. The CDR3 nucleotides are TGCGCCAGCAGCTTACAGGGGAGGGAAGCTTTCTTT.

This clone was observed a single time. V and J are TRBV7-2 and TRBJ2-5; a weak D match, TRBD1 (5 bases). V shed 5 bases and J shed 2 bases, with 15 bases lying between them. Germline-derived CDR1 and CDR2 are SGHTA and FQGNSA. The CDR3 consists of 15 residues. The CDR3 sequence is CASSAQSGLQETQYF. The CDR3 coding sequence is TGTGCCAGCAGCGCCCAATCAGGGTTACAAGAGACCCAGTACTTC.

The rearrangement links TRBV12-3 or TRBV12-4 to TRBJ2-7, with D perhaps TRBD2 (6 bases). The CDR3 is 12 amino acids. V was clipped by 6 bases and J by 3 bases, with 9 bases between them. CDR3 bases: TGTGCCAGCAGCCTGACTAGCTACGAGCAGTACTTC. Translated, it gives CASSLTSYEQYF.

This clone was counted once. CDR3 in amino acids: CASSSGTGKVGYTF. In DNA, the CDR3 is TGTGCCAGTAGTTCCGGGACAGGGAAGGTCGGCTACACCTTC. The V gene is TRBV19, the J gene TRBJ1-2, with 9 bases aligning to TRBD1. Germline CDR1 reads LNHDA; CDR2 reads SQIVND (reference sequence). V shed 5 bases, J shed 8 bases, and the junction held 9 bases outside the gene matches. The CDR3 has 14 residues. Variable domain in full (rest from reference TRBV19 and TRBJ1-2): DGGITQSPKYLFRKEGQNVTLSCEQNLNHDAMYWYRQDPGQGLRLIYYSQIVNDFQKGDIAEGYSVSREKKESFPLTVTSAQKNPTAFYLCASSSGTGKVGYTFGSGTRLTVV.